The 15 T cell receptor beta chains below all came from one sample that was sequenced in a study of control samples from healthy donors and cancer patients. TCRdb's table, derived via immunoSEQ multiplex PCR, lists solely in-frame clones and lacks some. The top ten clones hold approximately 2.9% of a sample with approximately 150,000 clones, about 91% of them seen once. Specimen: blood. The receptors shown here come from a man aged 25 to 45 in good health.

The rearrangement uses TRBV28 and TRBJ2-1, with D perhaps matching TRBD1 or TRBD2 (6 bases each). This CDR3 contains 12 residues. CDR1 and CDR2 from the germline V gene are MDHEN and SYDVKM. Trimming cost V 7 bases and J 7 bases, with 11 bases left between them. CDR3 in amino acids: CASIGGRNEQFF. CDR3 nucleotide sequence: TGTGCCAGCATAGGGGGGCGTAATGAGCAGTTCTTC.

This chain joins TRBV6-4 and TRBJ1-3; D is unclear. Per germline, CDR1 MRHNA and CDR2 SNTAGT. The germline V and J ends were trimmed by 0 bases and 1 base, with 7 bases remaining between them. CDR3 length: 15 residues. The CDR3 bases are TGTGCCAGCAGTGACTCTCAAGGATCTGGAAACACCATATATTTT. Encoded protein: CASSDSQGSGNTIYF.

V is TRBV5-4 and J is TRBJ2-3; D unclear. The V end lost 1 base, the J end lost 0 bases, and 15 bases lay between the germline ends. Per the germline V gene, CDR1 is SGHNT and CDR2 is YYREEE (reference sequence). The CDR3 runs 17 residues. CDR3 bases: TGTGCCAGCAGCTTGAAGACGGCGGCCCTGAGCACAGATACGCAGTATTTT. This gives the protein CASSLKTAALSTDTQYF.

This clone is a singleton in its sample. The chain has TRBV9 and TRBJ2-4; D ambiguous. CDR1 and CDR2 (germline): SGDLS, YYNGEE. Trimming shortened V by 3 bases and J by 3 bases, and 10 bases separated the two germline ends. The CDR3 has 14 residues. CDR3 coding DNA: TGTGCCAGCAGCGCCAGTATGGGCAAAAACATTCAGTACTTC. Its protein is CASSASMGKNIQYF. The full variable domain, its missing parts supplied by reference TRBV9 and TRBJ2-4, is DSGVTQTPKHLITATGQRVTLRCSPRSGDLSVYWYQQSLDQGLQFLIQYYNGEERAKGNILERFSAQQFPDLHSELNLSSLELGDSALYFCASSASMGKNIQYFGAGTRLSVL.

This clone was recorded only once. The chain is built from TRBV19 and TRBJ2-1; 10 bases fit TRBD2. Germline V gene lookup returns CDR1 LNHDA and CDR2 SQIVND (reference sequence). Unmatched junction bases numbered 7, after V lost 3 bases and J lost 2 bases. The CDR3 is 17 amino acids. The CDR3 loop is CASSIFSGGPPYNEQFF. CDR3 DNA: TGTGCCAGTAGTATCTTTAGCGGGGGGCCCCCCTACAATGAGCAGTTCTTC.

This rearrangement joins TRBV7-8 to TRBJ2-7, with 9 bases aligning to TRBD1. Germline V CDR1 and CDR2: SGHVS, FQNEAQ. There are 15 residues in the CDR3. The ends lost 5 bases at V and 6 bases at J; junction bases unmatched: 11. CDR3 DNA sequence: TGTGCCAGCAGCCTTCCCGGGACAGGGAATAGCGAGCAGTACTTC. It specifies CASSLPGTGNSEQYF.

This chain connects TRBV4-1 to TRBJ1-3; a weak D match, TRBD1 (5 bases). Germline V CDR1 and CDR2: MGHRA, YSYEKL. This CDR3 is 16 amino acids long. V was trimmed by 5 bases and J by 0 bases, leaving 14 bases between them. The CDR3 bases are TGCGCCAGCAGCAACTCGACAGCCCGCTCTGGAAACACCATATATTTT. Protein sequence: CASSNSTARSGNTIYF.

This clone was found once. The chain has TRBV5-1 and TRBJ1-4, with a tentative D call TRBD1 (5 bases). The germline V and J ends were trimmed by 0 bases and 7 bases, with 13 bases remaining between them. The CDR3 consists of 15 residues. CDR1 SGHRS and CDR2 YFSETQ come from the germline V gene. CDR3 protein: CASSLAGTGSEKLFF. The DNA of the CDR3 is TGCGCCAGCAGCTTGGCCGGCACAGGATCTGAAAAACTGTTTTTT. Filled out from reference TRBV5-1 and TRBJ1-4, the complete variable domain reads KAGVTQTPRYLIKTRGQQVTLSCSPISGHRSVSWYQQTPGQGLQFLFEYFSETQRNKGNFPGRFSGRQFSNSRSEMNVSTLELGDSALYLCASSLAGTGSEKLFFGSGTQLSVL.

The chain joins TRBV7-2 to TRBJ1-2; D is undetermined. Trimming took off 2 bases at V and 8 bases at J, with 6 bases between the two ends. The CDR3 covers 11 residues. In germline, CDR1 is SGHTA, CDR2 FQGNSA. CDR3 sequence reads: CASSLRVGYTF. The CDR3 bases are TGTGCCAGCAGCTTACGGGTGGGCTACACCTTC.

The CDR3 protein is CASSLGPYNSPLHF. The CDR3 DNA follows: TGTGCCAGCAGCCTGGGACCGTATAATTCACCCCTCCACTTT. The chain recombines TRBV6-5 with TRBJ1-6; maybe TRBD1 (5 bases). The CDR3 totals 14 residues. Trimming left V 6 bases short and J 4 bases short, with 10 bases between. Germline loops: CDR1 MNHEY, CDR2 SVGAGI.

The chain uses TRBV5-4 and TRBJ2-3; no clear D gene. This CDR3 has 15 residues. The V gene's germline CDR1 is SGHNT and CDR2 YYREEE (reference sequence). The germline V and J ends were trimmed by 0 bases and 3 bases, with 11 bases remaining between them. This CDR3 is CASSLGAGKTDTQYF. DNA for the CDR3: TGTGCCAGCAGCTTGGGGGCAGGTAAAACAGATACGCAGTATTTT. The variable domain in full, completed from reference TRBV5-4 and TRBJ2-3, reads ETGVTQSPTHLIKTRGQQVTLRCSSQSGHNTVSWYQQALGQGPQFIFQYYREEENGRGNFPPRFSGLQFPNYSSELNVNALELDDSALYLCASSLGAGKTDTQYFGPGTRLTVL.

This clone was found a few times. V gene TRBV28 combines with J gene TRBJ1-3; no clear D gene. V lost 4 bases and J 12 bases, leaving 10 bases between the germline ends. The germline V gene has CDR1 MDHEN and CDR2 SYDVKM. The CDR3 contains 11 residues. DNA of the CDR3: TGTGCCAGCAGTTCTACCTTGGGCATATATTTT. Protein sequence: CASSSTLGIYF.

Only one count was recorded for this clone. V usage is TRBV2 and J usage is TRBJ1-3; the D is unclear. The CDR3 consists of 15 residues. Per the germline V gene, CDR1 is SNHLY and CDR2 is FYNNEI. V was shortened by 3 bases and J by 4 bases, with 13 bases between the two germline ends. The CDR3 nucleotides are TGTGCCAGCAGTGATATGAGGGTTTCAGGAAACACCATATATTTT. It translates to CASSDMRVSGNTIYF. Full variable domain (rest looked up from reference TRBV2 and TRBJ1-3): EPEVTQTPSHQVTQMGQEVILRCVPISNHLYFYWYRQILGQKVEFLVSFYNNEISEKSEIFDDQFSVERPDGSNFTLKIRSTKLEDSAMYFCASSDMRVSGNTIYFGEGSWLTVV.

V and J are TRBV29-1 and TRBJ1-5, with D perhaps TRBD1 (5 bases). CDR1 SQVTM and CDR2 ANQGSEA come from the germline V gene. This CDR3 is 13 amino acids long. The V gene lost 6 bases and the J gene lost 6 bases, with 15 bases spanning the gap. The CDR3 DNA sequence: TGCAGCGTCGGATGGGGGGAAACTCAGCCCCAGCATTTT. Its translation: CSVGWGETQPQHF.

The chain carries TRBV10-1 and TRBJ2-4, with D perhaps assigned TRBD1 or TRBD2 (5 bases each). Trimming pared 4 bases from V and 6 bases from J, leaving 10 bases between. The CDR3 sequence is 13 residues long. Germline CDR1 reads WNHNN; CDR2 reads SYGVQD (reference sequence). Written as DNA, the CDR3 is TGCGCCAGCAGTGCCGGGACCCGAAACATTCAGTACTTC. Translation: CASSAGTRNIQYF.